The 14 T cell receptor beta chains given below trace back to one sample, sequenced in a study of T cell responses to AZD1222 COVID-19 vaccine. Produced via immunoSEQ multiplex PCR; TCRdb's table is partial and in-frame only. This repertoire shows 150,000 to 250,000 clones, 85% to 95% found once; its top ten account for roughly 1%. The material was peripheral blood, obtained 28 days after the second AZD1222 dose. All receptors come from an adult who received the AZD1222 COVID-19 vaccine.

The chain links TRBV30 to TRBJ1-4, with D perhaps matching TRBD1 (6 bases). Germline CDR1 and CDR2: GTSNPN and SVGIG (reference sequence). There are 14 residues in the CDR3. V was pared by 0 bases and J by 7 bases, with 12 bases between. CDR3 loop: CAWSVGGVGEKLFF. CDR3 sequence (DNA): TGTGCCTGGAGTGTAGGGGGGGTTGGTGAAAAACTGTTTTTT.

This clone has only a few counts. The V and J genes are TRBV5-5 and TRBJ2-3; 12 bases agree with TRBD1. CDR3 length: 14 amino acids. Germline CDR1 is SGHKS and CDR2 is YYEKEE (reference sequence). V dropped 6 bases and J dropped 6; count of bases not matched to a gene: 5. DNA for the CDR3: TGTGCCAGCAAGGGGACAGGGGGCCGCGATACGCAGTATTTT. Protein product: CASKGTGGRDTQYF.

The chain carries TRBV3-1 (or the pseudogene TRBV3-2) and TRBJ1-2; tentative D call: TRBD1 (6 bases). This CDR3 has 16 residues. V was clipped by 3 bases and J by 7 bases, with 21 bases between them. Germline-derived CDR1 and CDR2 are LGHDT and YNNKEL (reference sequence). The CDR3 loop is CASSHWGYLRGFGYTF. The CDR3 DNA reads TGTGCCAGCAGCCATTGGGGGTACCTCAGGGGATTTGGCTACACCTTC.

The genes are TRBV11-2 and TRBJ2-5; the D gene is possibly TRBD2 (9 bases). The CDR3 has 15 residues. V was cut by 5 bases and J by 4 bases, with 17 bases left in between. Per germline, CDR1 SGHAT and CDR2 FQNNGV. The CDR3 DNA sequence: TGTGCCAGCAGCCGAGCGGGGGGACAGGTAGAGACCCAGTACTTC. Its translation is CASSRAGGQVETQYF.

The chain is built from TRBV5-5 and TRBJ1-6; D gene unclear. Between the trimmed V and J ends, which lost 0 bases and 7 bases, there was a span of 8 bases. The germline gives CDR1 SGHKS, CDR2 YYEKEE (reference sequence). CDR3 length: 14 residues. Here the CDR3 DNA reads TGTGCCAGCAGCTTGGACGCCCCGAATTCACCCCTCCACTTT. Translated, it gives CASSLDAPNSPLHF. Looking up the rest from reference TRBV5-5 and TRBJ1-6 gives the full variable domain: DAGVTQSPTHLIKTRGQQVTLRCSPISGHKSVSWYQQVLGQGPQFIFQYYEKEERGRGNFPDRFSARQFPNYSSELNVNALLLGDSALYLCASSLDAPNSPLHFGNGTRLTVT.

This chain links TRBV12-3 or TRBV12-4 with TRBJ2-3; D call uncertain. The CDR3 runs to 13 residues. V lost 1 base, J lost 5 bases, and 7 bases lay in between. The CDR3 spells CASSLGLQDTQYF. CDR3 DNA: TGTGCCAGCAGTTTAGGGCTTCAAGATACGCAGTATTTT.

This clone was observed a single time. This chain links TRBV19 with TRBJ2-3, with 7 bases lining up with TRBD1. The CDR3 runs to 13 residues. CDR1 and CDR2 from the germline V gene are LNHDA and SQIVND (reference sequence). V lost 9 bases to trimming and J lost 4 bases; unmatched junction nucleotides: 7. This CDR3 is CASRDSFPDTQYF. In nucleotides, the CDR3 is TGTGCCAGCCGGGACAGTTTCCCAGATACGCAGTATTTT.

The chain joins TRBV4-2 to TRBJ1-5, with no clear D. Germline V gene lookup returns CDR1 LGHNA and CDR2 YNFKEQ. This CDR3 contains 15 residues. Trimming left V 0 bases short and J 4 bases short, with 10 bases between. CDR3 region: CASSQESALNQPQHF. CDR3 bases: TGTGCCAGCAGCCAAGAGTCTGCGCTTAATCAGCCCCAGCATTTT.

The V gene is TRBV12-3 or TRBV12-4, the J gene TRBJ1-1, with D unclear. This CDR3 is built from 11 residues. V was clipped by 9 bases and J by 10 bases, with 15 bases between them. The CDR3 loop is CASPRALRAFF. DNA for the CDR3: TGTGCCAGTCCAAGGGCCCTCAGAGCTTTCTTT.

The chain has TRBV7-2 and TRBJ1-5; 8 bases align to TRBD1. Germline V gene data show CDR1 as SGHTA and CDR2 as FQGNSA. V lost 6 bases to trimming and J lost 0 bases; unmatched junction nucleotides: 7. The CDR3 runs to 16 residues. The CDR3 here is CASSPDRGPSNQPQHF. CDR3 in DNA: TGTGCCAGCAGTCCCGACAGGGGTCCTAGCAATCAGCCCCAGCATTTT.

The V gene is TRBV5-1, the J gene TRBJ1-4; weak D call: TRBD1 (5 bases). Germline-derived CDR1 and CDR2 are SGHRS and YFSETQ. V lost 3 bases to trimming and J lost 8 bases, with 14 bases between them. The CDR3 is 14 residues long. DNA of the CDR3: TGCGCCAGCAGCTACGACGGAGAGGGGGAAAAACTGTTTTTT. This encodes CASSYDGEGEKLFF. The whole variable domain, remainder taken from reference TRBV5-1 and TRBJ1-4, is KAGVTQTPRYLIKTRGQQVTLSCSPISGHRSVSWYQQTPGQGLQFLFEYFSETQRNKGNFPGRFSGRQFSNSRSEMNVSTLELGDSALYLCASSYDGEGEKLFFGSGTQLSVL.

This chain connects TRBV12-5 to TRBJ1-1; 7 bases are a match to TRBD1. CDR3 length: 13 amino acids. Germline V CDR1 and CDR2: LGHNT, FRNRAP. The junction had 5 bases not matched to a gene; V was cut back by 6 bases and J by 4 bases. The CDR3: CASGSGQITEAFF. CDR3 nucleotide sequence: TGTGCTAGTGGCTCGGGACAGATCACTGAAGCTTTCTTT.

The DNA of the CDR3 is TGTGCCAGCAGCGTAGACGCCCGGGTCCAGCCCCAGCATTTT. Translating it yields CASSVDARVQPQHF. This chain joins TRBV9 and TRBJ1-5; D is unresolved. The V end was cut by 0 bases, the J end by 7 bases, with 11 bases between. Germline CDR1 and CDR2: SGDLS and YYNGEE. The CDR3 covers 14 residues.

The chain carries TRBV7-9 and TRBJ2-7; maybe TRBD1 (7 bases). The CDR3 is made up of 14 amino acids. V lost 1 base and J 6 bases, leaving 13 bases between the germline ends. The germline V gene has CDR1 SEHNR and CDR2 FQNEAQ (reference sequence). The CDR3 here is CASSLDQGGVEQYF. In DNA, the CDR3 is TGTGCCAGCAGCTTAGATCAGGGGGGCGTCGAGCAGTACTTC. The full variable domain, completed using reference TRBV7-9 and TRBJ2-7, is DTGVSQNPRHKITKRGQNVTFRCDPISEHNRLYWYRQTLGQGPEFLTYFQNEAQLEKSRLLSDRFSAERPKGSFSTLEIQRTEQGDSAMYLCASSLDQGGVEQYFGPGTRLTVT.